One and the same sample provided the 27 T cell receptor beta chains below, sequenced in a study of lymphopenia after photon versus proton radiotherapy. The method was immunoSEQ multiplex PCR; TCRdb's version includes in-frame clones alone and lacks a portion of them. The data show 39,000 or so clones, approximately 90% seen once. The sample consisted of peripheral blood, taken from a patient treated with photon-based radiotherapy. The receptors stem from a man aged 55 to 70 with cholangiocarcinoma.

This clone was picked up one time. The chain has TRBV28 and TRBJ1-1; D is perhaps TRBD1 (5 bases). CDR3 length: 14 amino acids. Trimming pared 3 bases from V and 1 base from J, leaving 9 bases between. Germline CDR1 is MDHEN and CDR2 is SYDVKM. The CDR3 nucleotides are TGTGCCAGCAGTTTGGGGGGTCCGAACACTGAAGCTTTCTTT. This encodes CASSLGGPNTEAFF.

The CDR3: CASTAVGFNNEKLFF. As DNA, the CDR3 is TGTGCCAGCACCGCCGTGGGGTTCAATAATGAAAAACTGTTTTTT. The chain has TRBV6-1 and TRBJ1-4, with D unresolved. From germline, CDR1 is MNHNS and CDR2 SASEGT. The length of the CDR3 is 15 residues. Trimming cost V 7 bases and J 4 bases, with 16 bases left between them.

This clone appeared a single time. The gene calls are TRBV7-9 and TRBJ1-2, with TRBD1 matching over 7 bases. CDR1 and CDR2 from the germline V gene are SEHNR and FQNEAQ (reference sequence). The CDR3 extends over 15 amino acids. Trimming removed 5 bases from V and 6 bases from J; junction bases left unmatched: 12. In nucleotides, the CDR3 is TGTGCCAGCAGCCAAAGTGAGGGGGCGCCGGATGGCTACACCTTC. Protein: CASSQSEGAPDGYTF.

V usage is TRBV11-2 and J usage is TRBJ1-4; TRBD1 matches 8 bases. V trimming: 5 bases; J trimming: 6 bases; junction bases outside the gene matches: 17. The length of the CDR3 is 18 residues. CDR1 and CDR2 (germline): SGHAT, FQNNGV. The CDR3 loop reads CASSKDRDGQFLHEKLFF. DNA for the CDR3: TGTGCCAGCAGCAAGGACAGGGACGGGCAATTCCTACATGAAAAACTGTTTTTT.

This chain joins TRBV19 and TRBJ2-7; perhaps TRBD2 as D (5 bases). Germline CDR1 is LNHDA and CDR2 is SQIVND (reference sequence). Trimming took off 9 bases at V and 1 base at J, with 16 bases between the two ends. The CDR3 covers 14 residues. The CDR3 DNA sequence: TGTGCCAGCTCCGGGGATGCGACTTCCTACGAGCAGTACTTC. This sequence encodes CASSGDATSYEQYF.

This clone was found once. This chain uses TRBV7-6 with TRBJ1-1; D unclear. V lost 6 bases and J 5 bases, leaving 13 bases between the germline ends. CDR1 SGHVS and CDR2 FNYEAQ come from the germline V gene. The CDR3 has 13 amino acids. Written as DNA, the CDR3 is TGTGCCAGCAGTGTCGCTCCTGGGACTGAAGCTTTCTTT. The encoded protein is CASSVAPGTEAFF.

The CDR3 DNA reads TGTGCCAGCAGCTTAGATCTGGGGAGGCCCTACGAGCAGTACTTC. Protein: CASSLDLGRPYEQYF. This chain links TRBV7-2 with TRBJ2-7; D perhaps matches TRBD2 (6 bases). Germline CDR1 is SGHTA and CDR2 is FQGNSA. CDR3 length: 15 amino acids. V was clipped by 1 base and J by 2 bases, with 12 bases between them.

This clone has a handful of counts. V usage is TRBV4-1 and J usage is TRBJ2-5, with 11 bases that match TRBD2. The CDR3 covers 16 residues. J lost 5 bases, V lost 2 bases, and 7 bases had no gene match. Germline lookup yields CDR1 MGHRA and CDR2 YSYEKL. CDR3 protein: CASSQPVSGRGETQYF. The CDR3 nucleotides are TGCGCCAGCAGCCAACCCGTTAGCGGGAGGGGGGAGACCCAGTACTTC.

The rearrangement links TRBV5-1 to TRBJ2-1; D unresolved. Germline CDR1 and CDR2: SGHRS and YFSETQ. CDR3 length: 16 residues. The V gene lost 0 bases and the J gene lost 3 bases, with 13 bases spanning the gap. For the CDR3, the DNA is TGCGCCAGCAGCTTGGATCCCGGTTCACTCTACAATGAGCAGTTCTTC. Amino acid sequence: CASSLDPGSLYNEQFF.

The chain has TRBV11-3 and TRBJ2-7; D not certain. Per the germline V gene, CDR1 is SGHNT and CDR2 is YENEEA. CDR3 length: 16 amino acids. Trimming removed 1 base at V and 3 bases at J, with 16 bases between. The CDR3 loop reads CASSLVWAPDGYEQYF. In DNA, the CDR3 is TGTGCCAGCAGCTTAGTTTGGGCTCCCGACGGCTACGAGCAGTACTTC.

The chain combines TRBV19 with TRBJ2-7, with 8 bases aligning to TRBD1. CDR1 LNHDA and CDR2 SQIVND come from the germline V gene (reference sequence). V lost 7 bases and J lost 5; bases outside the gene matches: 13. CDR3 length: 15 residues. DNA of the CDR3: TGTGCCAGTACGGCCTCCCGGGACAGGTCCAACGAGCAGTACTTC. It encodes CASTASRDRSNEQYF.

CDR3 nucleotides: TGTGCCAGCTCACACCCTTCGACAGCGACCTACGAGCAGTACTTC. It is translated as CASSHPSTATYEQYF. The chain joins TRBV18 to TRBJ2-7, with a tentative D call TRBD1 (5 bases). V lost 4 bases and J lost 2, with 15 bases in between. Germline V gives CDR1 KGHSH, CDR2 LQKENI. This CDR3 has 15 amino acids.

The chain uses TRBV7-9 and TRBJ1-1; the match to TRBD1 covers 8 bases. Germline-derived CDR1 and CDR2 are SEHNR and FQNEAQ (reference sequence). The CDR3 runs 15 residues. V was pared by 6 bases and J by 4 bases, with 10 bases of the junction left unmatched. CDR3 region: CASRYTGGVGTEAFF. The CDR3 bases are TGTGCCAGCAGGTATACAGGGGGAGTGGGCACTGAAGCTTTCTTT.

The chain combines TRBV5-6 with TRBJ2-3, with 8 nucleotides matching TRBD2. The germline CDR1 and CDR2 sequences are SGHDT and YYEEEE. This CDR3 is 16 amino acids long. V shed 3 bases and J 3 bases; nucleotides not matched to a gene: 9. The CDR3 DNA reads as TGTGCCAGCAGCTGGGGGACTAGAACGATTACAGATACGCAGTATTTT. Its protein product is CASSWGTRTITDTQYF.

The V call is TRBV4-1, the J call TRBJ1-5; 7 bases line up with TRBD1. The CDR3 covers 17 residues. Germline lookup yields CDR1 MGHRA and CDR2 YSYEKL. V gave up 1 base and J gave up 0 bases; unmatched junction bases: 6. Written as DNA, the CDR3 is TGCGCCAGCAGCCAAGTTGCAGGGGGGAATAGCAATCAGCCCCAGCATTTT. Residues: CASSQVAGGNSNQPQHF.

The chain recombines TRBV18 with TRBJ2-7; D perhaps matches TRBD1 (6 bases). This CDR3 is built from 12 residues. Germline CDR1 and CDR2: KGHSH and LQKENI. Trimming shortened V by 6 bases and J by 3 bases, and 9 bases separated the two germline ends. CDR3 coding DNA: TGTGCCAGCTCGCAGGACAGCTACGAGCAGTACTTC. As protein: CASSQDSYEQYF.

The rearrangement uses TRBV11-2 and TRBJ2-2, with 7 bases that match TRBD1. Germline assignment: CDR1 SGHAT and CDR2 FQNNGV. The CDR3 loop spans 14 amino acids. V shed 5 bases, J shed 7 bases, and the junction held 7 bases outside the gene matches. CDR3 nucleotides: TGTGCCAGCAGCCCAGTACAGGGGAACGGGGAGCTGTTTTTT. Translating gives CASSPVQGNGELFF.

This CDR3 reads CASSADRNTIYF. The CDR3 nucleotides are TGTGCCAGCTCAGCGGACAGGAACACCATATATTTT. The chain joins TRBV18 to TRBJ1-3; 7 nucleotides line up with TRBD1. The CDR3 is 12 residues long. CDR1 is KGHSH, CDR2 LQKENI, per germline. V lost 5 bases and J lost 7; bases outside the gene matches: 2.

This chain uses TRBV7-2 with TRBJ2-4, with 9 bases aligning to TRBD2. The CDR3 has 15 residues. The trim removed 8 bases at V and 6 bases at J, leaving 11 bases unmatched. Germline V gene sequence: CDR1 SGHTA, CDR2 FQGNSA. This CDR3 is CASARGGAARNIQYF. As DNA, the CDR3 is TGTGCCAGCGCGCGGGGGGGCGCGGCGAGAAACATTCAGTACTTC. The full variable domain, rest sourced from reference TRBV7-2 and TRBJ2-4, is GAGVSQSPSNKVTEKGKDVELRCDPISGHTALYWYRQSLGQGLEFLIYFQGNSAPDKSGLPSDRFSAERTGGSVSTLTIQRTQQEDSAVYLCASARGGAARNIQYFGAGTRLSVL.

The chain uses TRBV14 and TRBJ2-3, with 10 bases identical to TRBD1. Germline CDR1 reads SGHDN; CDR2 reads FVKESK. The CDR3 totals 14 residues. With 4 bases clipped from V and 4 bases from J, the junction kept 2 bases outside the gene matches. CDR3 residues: CASSRDRGPDTQYF. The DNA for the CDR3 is TGTGCCAGCAGCCGAGACAGGGGGCCAGATACGCAGTATTTT.

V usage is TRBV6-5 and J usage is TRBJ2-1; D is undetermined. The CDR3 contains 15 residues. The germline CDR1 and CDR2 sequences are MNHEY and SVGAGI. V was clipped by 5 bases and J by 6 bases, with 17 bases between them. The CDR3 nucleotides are TGTGCCAGCAGTCTCTCGACTCCGCGCCTCAATGAGCAGTTCTTC. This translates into CASSLSTPRLNEQFF.

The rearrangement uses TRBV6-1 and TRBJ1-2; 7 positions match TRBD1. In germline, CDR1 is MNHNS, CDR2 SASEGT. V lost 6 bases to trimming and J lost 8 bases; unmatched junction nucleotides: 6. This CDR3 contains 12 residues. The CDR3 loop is CASRTGLEGYTF. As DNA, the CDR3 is TGTGCCAGCAGGACAGGGTTAGAGGGCTACACCTTC.

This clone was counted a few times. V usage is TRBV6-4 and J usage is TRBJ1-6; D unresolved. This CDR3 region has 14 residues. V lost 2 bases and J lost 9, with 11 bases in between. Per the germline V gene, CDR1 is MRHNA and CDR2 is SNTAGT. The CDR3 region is CASSDSPEGSPLHF. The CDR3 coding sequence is TGTGCCAGCAGTGACAGTCCGGAAGGTTCACCCCTCCACTTT.

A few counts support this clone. CDR3 bases: TGTGCCAGCAGCTTACAGTTAACAGGGTCCTACGAGCAGTACTTC. This translates into CASSLQLTGSYEQYF. The V and J genes are TRBV7-9 and TRBJ2-7; possible D gene TRBD1, 6 bases. V lost 2 bases and J lost 1, with 12 bases in between. Germline V gene lookup returns CDR1 SEHNR and CDR2 FQNEAQ (reference sequence). The CDR3 spans 15 residues. Supplemented by reference TRBV7-9 and TRBJ2-7, the full variable domain reads DTGVSQNPRHKITKRGQNVTFRCDPISEHNRLYWYRQTLGQGPEFLTYFQNEAQLEKSRLLSDRFSAERPKGSFSTLEIQRTEQGDSAMYLCASSLQLTGSYEQYFGPGTRLTVT.

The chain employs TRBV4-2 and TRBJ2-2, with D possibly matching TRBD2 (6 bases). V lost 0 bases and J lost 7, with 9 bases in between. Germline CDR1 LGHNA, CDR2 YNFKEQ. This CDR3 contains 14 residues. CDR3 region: CASSQERGYGELFF. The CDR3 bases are TGTGCCAGCAGCCAAGAGCGGGGTTACGGGGAGCTGTTTTTT.

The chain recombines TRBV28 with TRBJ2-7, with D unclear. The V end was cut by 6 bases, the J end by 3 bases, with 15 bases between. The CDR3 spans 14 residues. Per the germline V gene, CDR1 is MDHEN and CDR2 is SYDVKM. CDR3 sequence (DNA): TGTGCCAGCAGACCTGCCATGGGAATCTACGAGCAGTACTTC. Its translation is CASRPAMGIYEQYF.

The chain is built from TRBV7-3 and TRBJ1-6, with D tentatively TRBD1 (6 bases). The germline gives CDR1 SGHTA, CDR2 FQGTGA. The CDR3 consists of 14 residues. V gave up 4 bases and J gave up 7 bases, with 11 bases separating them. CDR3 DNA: TGTGCCAGCAGCTCAACAGGGTACAATTCACCCCTCCACTTT. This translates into CASSSTGYNSPLHF.